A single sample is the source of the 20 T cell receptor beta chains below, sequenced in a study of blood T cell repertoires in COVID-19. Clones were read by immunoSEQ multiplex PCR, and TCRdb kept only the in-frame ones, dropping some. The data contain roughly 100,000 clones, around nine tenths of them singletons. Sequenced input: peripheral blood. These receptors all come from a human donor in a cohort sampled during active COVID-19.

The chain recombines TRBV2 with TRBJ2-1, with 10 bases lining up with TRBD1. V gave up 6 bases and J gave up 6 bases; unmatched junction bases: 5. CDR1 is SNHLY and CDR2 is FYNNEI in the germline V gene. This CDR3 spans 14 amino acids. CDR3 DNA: TGTGCCAGCAGAACCGACAGGGGGCCCAATGAGCAGTTCTTC. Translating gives CASRTDRGPNEQFF.

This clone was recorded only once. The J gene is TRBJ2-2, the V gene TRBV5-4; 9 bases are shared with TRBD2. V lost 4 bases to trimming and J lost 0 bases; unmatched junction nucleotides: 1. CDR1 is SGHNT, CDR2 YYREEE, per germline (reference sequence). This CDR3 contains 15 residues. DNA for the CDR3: TGTGCCAGCAGCCGGACTAGCGCGAACACCGGGGAGCTGTTTTTT. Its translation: CASSRTSANTGELFF.

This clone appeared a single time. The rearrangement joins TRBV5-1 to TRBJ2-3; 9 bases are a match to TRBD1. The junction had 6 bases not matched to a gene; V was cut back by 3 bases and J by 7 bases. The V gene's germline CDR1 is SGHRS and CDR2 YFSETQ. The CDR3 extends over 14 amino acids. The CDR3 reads CASSSWTGANTQYF. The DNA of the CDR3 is TGCGCCAGCAGCTCCTGGACAGGGGCTAATACGCAGTATTTT.

In DNA form, the CDR3 reads TGTGCCAGCACCTTCGACAGGCTTGGGAGTAACCAGTACTTC. Protein: CASTFDRLGSNQYF. The chain employs TRBV2 and TRBJ2-5; D possibly corresponds to TRBD1 (6 bases). The CDR3 loop spans 14 amino acids. Trimming shortened V by 7 bases and J by 10 bases, and 22 bases separated the two germline ends. Germline V gene lookup returns CDR1 SNHLY and CDR2 FYNNEI. The whole variable domain, remainder taken from reference TRBV2 and TRBJ2-5, is EPEVTQTPSHQVTQMGQEVILRCVPISNHLYFYWYRQILGQKVEFLVSFYNNEISEKSEIFDDQFSVERPDGSNFTLKIRSTKLEDSAMYFCASTFDRLGSNQYFGPGTRLLVL.

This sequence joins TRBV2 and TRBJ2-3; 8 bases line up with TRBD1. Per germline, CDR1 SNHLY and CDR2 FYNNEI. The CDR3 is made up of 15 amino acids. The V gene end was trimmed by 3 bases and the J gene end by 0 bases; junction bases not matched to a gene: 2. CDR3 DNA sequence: TGTGCCAGCAGTGAGGACAGGGCGAGCACAGATACGCAGTATTTT. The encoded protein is CASSEDRASTDTQYF.

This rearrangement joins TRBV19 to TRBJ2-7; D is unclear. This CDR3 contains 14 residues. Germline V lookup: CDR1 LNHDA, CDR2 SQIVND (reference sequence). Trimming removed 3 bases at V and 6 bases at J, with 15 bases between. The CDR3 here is CASSIEINSLEQYF. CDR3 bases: TGTGCCAGTAGTATTGAAATCAACTCCCTCGAGCAGTACTTC.

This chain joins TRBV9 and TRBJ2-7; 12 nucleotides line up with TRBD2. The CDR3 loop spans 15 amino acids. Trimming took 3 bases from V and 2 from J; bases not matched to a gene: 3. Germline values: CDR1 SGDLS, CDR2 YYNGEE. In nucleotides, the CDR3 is TGTGCCAGCAGCGCACTAGCGGGGGGAGCCTACGAGCAGTACTTC. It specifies CASSALAGGAYEQYF.

CDR3 protein: CSVEGHAGGLETQYF. The CDR3 coding sequence is TGCAGCGTTGAAGGCCATGCGGGAGGGCTTGAGACCCAGTACTTC. V and J are TRBV29-1 and TRBJ2-5, with 9 bases identical to TRBD2. The CDR3 sequence is 15 residues long. Germline V gene data show CDR1 as SQVTM and CDR2 as ANQGSEA. V lost 1 base, J lost 5 bases, and 8 bases stayed unmatched.

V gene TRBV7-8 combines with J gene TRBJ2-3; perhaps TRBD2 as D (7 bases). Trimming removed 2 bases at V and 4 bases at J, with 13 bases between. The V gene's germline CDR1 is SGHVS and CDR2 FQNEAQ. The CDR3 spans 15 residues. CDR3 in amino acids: CASSLRGGRADTQYF. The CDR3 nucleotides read TGTGCCAGCAGCTTAAGGGGGGGTCGGGCAGATACGCAGTATTTT.

The CDR3 DNA reads as TGTGCCAGCGGGAAGGGGGATAATTCACCCCTCCACTTT. This translates into CASGKGDNSPLHF. The chain combines TRBV7-9 with TRBJ1-6, with D possibly matching TRBD1 (6 bases). This CDR3 is 13 amino acids long. The germline CDR1 and CDR2 sequences are SEHNR and FQNEAQ (reference sequence). Deletions cut 8 bases from V and 5 bases from J, with 10 bases between. The full variable domain, in which reference TRBV7-9 and TRBJ1-6 provide the parts outside the CDR3, is DTGVSQNPRHKITKRGQNVTFRCDPISEHNRLYWYRQTLGQGPEFLTYFQNEAQLEKSRLLSDRFSAERPKGSFSTLEIQRTEQGDSAMYLCASGKGDNSPLHFGNGTRLTVT.

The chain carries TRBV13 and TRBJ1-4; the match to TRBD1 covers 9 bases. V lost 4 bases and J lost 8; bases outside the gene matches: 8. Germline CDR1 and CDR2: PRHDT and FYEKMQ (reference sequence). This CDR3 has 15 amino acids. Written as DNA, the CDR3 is TGTGCCAGCAGCTACGGGACAGGGAAAGGCGAAAAACTGTTTTTT. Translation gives CASSYGTGKGEKLFF.

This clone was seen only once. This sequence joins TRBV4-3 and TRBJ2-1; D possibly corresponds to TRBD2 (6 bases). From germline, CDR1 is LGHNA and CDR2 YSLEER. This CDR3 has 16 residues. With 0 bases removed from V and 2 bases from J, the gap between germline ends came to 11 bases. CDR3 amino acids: CASSQDWRETYNEQFF. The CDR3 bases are TGCGCCAGCAGCCAAGATTGGAGGGAAACCTACAATGAGCAGTTCTTC.

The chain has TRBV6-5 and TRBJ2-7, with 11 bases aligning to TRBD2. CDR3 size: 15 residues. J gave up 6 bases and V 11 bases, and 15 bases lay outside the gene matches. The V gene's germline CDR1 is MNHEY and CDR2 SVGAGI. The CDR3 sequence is CASTGLAGGLFEQYF. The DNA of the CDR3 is TGTGCCTCAACTGGGCTAGCGGGAGGCCTTTTCGAGCAGTACTTC.

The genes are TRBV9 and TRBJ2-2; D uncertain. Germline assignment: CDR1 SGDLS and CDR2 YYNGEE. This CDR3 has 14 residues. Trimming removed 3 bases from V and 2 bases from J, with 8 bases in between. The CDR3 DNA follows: TGTGCCAGCAGCGCCAGACAAAACACCGGGGAGCTGTTTTTT. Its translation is CASSARQNTGELFF. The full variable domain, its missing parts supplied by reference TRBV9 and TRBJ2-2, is DSGVTQTPKHLITATGQRVTLRCSPRSGDLSVYWYQQSLDQGLQFLIQYYNGEERAKGNILERFSAQQFPDLHSELNLSSLELGDSALYFCASSARQNTGELFFGEGSRLTVL.

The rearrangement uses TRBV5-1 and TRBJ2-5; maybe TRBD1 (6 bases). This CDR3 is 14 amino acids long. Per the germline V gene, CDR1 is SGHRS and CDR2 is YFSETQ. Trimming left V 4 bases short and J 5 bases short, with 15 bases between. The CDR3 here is CASSPTGLAETQYF. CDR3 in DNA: TGCGCCAGCAGCCCCACAGGGTTGGCGGAGACCCAGTACTTC.

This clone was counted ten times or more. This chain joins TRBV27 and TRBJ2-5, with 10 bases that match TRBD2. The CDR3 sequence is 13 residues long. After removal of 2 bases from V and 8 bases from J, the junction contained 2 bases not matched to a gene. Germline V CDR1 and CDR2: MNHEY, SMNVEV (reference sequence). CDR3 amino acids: CASSLEREGTQYF. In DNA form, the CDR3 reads TGTGCCAGCAGTTTAGAGCGGGAGGGCACCCAGTACTTC.

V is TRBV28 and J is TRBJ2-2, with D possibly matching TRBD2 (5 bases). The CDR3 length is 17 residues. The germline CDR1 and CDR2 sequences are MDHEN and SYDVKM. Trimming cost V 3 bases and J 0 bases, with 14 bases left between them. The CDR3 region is CASSFTGLTPNTGELFF. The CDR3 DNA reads TGTGCCAGCAGTTTTACCGGACTTACCCCGAACACCGGGGAGCTGTTTTTT.

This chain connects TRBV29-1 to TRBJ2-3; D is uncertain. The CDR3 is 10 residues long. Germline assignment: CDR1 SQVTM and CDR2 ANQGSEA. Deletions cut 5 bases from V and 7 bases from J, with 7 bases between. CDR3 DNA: TGCAGCGTTACTACATATACGCAGTATTTT. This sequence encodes CSVTTYTQYF.

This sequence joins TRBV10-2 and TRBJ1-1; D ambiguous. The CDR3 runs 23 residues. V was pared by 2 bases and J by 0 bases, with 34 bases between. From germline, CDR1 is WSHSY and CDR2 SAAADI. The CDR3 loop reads CASSEADSSLHARGRPMNTEAFF. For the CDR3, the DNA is TGCGCCAGCAGTGAGGCGGACTCGTCTCTCCACGCCCGCGGCAGGCCCATGAACACTGAAGCTTTCTTT.

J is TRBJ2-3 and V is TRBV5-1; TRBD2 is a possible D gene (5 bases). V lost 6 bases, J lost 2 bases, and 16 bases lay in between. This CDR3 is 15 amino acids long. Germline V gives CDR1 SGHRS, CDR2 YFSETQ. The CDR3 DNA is TGCGCCAGCAACCGGAAAGCGGAATTCACAGATACGCAGTATTTT. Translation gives CASNRKAEFTDTQYF.